This T cell receptor (beta chain) was obtained from a study of T cell repertoires in cytomegalovirus infection. Study-wide background: Well-studied HLA-B-restricted epitopes and recently identified HLA-C-restricted epitopes of CMV were both used in the study. Matching HLA type and CMV infection were both indicated by public TCR beta signatures.

TCRdb used MiXCR to reprocess the reads, holding one entry per CDR3 protein. The data show approximately 350,000 distinct CDR3 sequences, roughly 34% seen once. Germline V CDR1 and CDR2: SGHVS, FQNEAQ. The V and J ends lost 4 bases and 4 bases, in that order; junction bases with no gene match: 2. CDR3 length: 15 residues. This clonotype has a count of ten or more. Its cognate antigen is unknown. Overall study results and limits: In two of eight donors, the top clonotype was HLA-C-restricted CMV-specific. Cumulative public TCR beta family frequency identified carriers of CMV plus the relevant HLA.

The sequence derives from a human donor in good health (CMV status not recorded). Some clones in this sample may be carry-over from other donors' samples. The rearrangement uses TRBV7-8 and TRBJ2-2, with 11 nucleotides matching TRBD1. Sequencing used cultured PBMCs, obtained from culture after CMV antigen stimulation. The CDR3 here is CASSSGTGGTGELFF. The CDR3 DNA follows: TGTGCCAGCAGCTCCGGGACAGGGGGCACCGGGGAGCTGTTTTTT.